These 26 T cell receptor beta chains were all obtained from the same sample, sequenced in a study of brain T cells in children with intractable seizures. Data came from immunoSEQ multiplex PCR; TCRdb stores just in-frame clones and leaves some out. The sample records some 64,000 clones, roughly 95% being singletons. Source: peripheral blood, taken at surgery. The source of these receptors is a boy younger than two with focal cortical dysplasia and intractable seizures.

A note on this clone: This specimen includes other DNA sequences encoding the same CDR3. V and J are TRBV19 and TRBJ1-5; tentatively, D is TRBD1 (6 bases). This CDR3 contains 15 residues. V lost 1 base and J lost 1, with 8 bases in between. Germline-derived CDR1 and CDR2 are LNHDA and SQIVND (reference sequence). CDR3 loop: CASSIARGSNQPQHF. The CDR3 DNA reads as TGTGCCAGTAGTATAGCTAGGGGGAGCAATCAGCCCCAGCATTTT.

V and J are TRBV11-1 and TRBJ2-1, with D perhaps matching TRBD1 or TRBD2 (5 bases each). The CDR3 length is 16 residues. V lost 4 bases, J lost 0 bases, and 13 bases lay in between. Germline CDR1 and CDR2: SGHAT and FQDESV (reference sequence). The CDR3 sequence is CASSSHRGASYNEQFF. CDR3 nucleotides: TGTGCCAGCAGCTCCCACCGGGGCGCCTCCTACAATGAGCAGTTCTTC.

V gene TRBV7-9 combines with J gene TRBJ1-4, with D unclear. V was trimmed by 2 bases and J by 4 bases, leaving 11 bases between them. Germline V CDR1 and CDR2: SEHNR, FQNEAQ (reference sequence). This CDR3 is 15 amino acids long. The CDR3, as DNA: TGTGCCAGCAGCTTAAAAGAGGCAAATAATGAAAAACTGTTTTTT. Translation: CASSLKEANNEKLFF.

The CDR3 region has the DNA TGTGCCAGCAGCTTACGAATTAGCGGGAGGGAAGAGACCCAGTACTTC. Its protein product is CASSLRISGREETQYF. V is TRBV7-9 and J is TRBJ2-5; TRBD2 agrees at 11 bases. V lost 2 bases, J lost 3 bases, and 5 bases stayed unmatched. Germline CDR1 SEHNR, CDR2 FQNEAQ (reference sequence). The CDR3 covers 16 residues.

This sequence joins TRBV9 and TRBJ1-4, with unresolved D. This CDR3 has 16 residues. Trimming stripped 4 bases from V and 6 bases from J, with 19 bases between. Germline CDR1 reads SGDLS; CDR2 reads YYNGEE. The chain's CDR3 is CASSPGKGLRHEKLFF. The CDR3 region has the DNA TGTGCCAGCAGCCCCGGGAAGGGCCTCCGCCATGAAAAACTGTTTTTT. Full variable domain (rest looked up from reference TRBV9 and TRBJ1-4): DSGVTQTPKHLITATGQRVTLRCSPRSGDLSVYWYQQSLDQGLQFLIQYYNGEERAKGNILERFSAQQFPDLHSELNLSSLELGDSALYFCASSPGKGLRHEKLFFGSGTQLSVL.

V and J are TRBV27 and TRBJ2-7; 10 nucleotides line up with TRBD2. This CDR3 is 14 amino acids long. Per germline, CDR1 MNHEY and CDR2 SMNVEV (reference sequence). V lost 3 bases, J lost 5 bases, and 4 bases stayed unmatched. This CDR3 reads CASSLSSGSNEQYF. In DNA, the CDR3 is TGTGCCAGCAGTTTGTCTAGCGGGAGTAACGAGCAGTACTTC.

This chain uses TRBV15 with TRBJ2-2; 7 nucleotides line up with TRBD1. The CDR3 runs to 13 residues. From germline, CDR1 is LNHNV and CDR2 YYDKDF (reference sequence). CDR3 region: CVVGTANTGELFF. The CDR3 nucleotides are TGTGTAGTAGGGACAGCGAACACCGGGGAGCTGTTTTTT.

The chain is built from TRBV19 and TRBJ2-7; tentatively, D is TRBD1 or TRBD2 (5 bases each). This CDR3 is built from 13 residues. CDR1 is LNHDA, CDR2 SQIVND, per germline (reference sequence). V gave up 5 bases and J gave up 6 bases, with 14 bases separating them. CDR3 amino acids: CASSLFGDLEQYF. The DNA for the CDR3 is TGTGCCAGTAGTCTATTTGGGGACCTCGAGCAGTACTTC.

The chain is built from TRBV19 and TRBJ1-1; maybe TRBD1 (5 bases). Trimming removed 1 base at V and 0 bases at J, with 18 bases between. Germline CDR1 is LNHDA and CDR2 is SQIVND (reference sequence). The CDR3 extends over 18 amino acids. The CDR3 protein is CASSIGGGGLTMNTEAFF. CDR3 sequence (DNA): TGTGCCAGTAGTATAGGCGGGGGTGGCCTCACCATGAACACTGAAGCTTTCTTT.

The gene calls are TRBV7-2 and TRBJ2-2; D call uncertain. The V end lost 3 bases, the J end lost 4 bases, and 9 bases lay between the germline ends. There are 14 residues in the CDR3. Germline V gene lookup returns CDR1 SGHTA and CDR2 FQGNSA. This chain's CDR3 is CASSFGSGTGELFF. CDR3 nucleotides: TGTGCCAGCAGCTTCGGGTCAGGCACCGGGGAGCTGTTTTTT.

This chain links TRBV29-1 with TRBJ2-7; 9 nucleotides match TRBD1. V dropped 6 bases and J dropped 4; count of bases not matched to a gene: 4. The CDR3 sequence is 12 residues long. Germline values: CDR1 SQVTM, CDR2 ANQGSEA. The CDR3 nucleotides are TGCAGCGTAGGACAGGGGATATACGAGCAGTACTTC. Protein sequence: CSVGQGIYEQYF.

For the CDR3, the DNA is TGTGCCAGCAGCCAAGGCCTCTCCTACGAGCAGTACTTC. Protein: CASSQGLSYEQYF. V gene TRBV3-1 (or the pseudogene TRBV3-2) combines with J gene TRBJ2-7; D gene ambiguous. Between the trimmed V and J ends, which lost 1 base and 0 bases, there was a span of 4 bases. Germline assignment: CDR1 LGHDT and CDR2 YNNKEL (reference sequence). This CDR3 region has 13 residues.

A single count supports this clone. This chain connects TRBV14 to TRBJ2-2; D is uncertain. This CDR3 has 15 amino acids. From germline, CDR1 is SGHDN and CDR2 FVKESK. Trimming removed 3 bases at V and 0 bases at J, with 8 bases between. Written as DNA, the CDR3 is TGTGCCAGCAGCCAGGGCAGAACGAACACCGGGGAGCTGTTTTTT. Its protein is CASSQGRTNTGELFF.

The rearrangement links TRBV28 to TRBJ1-2, with unresolved D. The CDR3 has 12 residues. Trimming removed 3 bases at V and 8 bases at J, with 10 bases between. Germline values: CDR1 MDHEN, CDR2 SYDVKM. CDR3 nucleotides: TGTGCCAGCAGTTTGCCCAGGTTAGGCTACACCTTC. This translates into CASSLPRLGYTF.

The rearrangement joins TRBV19 to TRBJ2-1; 7 bases agree with TRBD2. Germline trimming cut 9 bases from V and 2 bases from J; bases unmatched to any gene: 13. There are 16 residues in the CDR3. Germline CDR1 is LNHDA and CDR2 is SQIVND (reference sequence). CDR3 amino acids: CASPSGTQTTYNEQFF. In DNA, the CDR3 is TGTGCCAGCCCTAGCGGAACCCAAACTACCTACAATGAGCAGTTCTTC.

In nucleotides, the CDR3 is TGTGCCAGCAGCCAAGAGCCAGGAACCTACGAGCAGTACTTC. As protein: CASSQEPGTYEQYF. The V call is TRBV3-1 (or the pseudogene TRBV3-2), the J call TRBJ2-7, with D unclear. V was cut by 0 bases and J by 2 bases, with 8 bases left in between. In germline, CDR1 is LGHDT, CDR2 YNNKEL (reference sequence). This CDR3 region has 14 residues.

This sequence joins TRBV6-5 and TRBJ1-2; possibly TRBD1 for D (5 bases). Germline V lookup: CDR1 MNHEY, CDR2 SVGAGI. Trimming shortened V by 6 bases and J by 4 bases, and 12 bases separated the two germline ends. CDR3 size: 13 residues. The CDR3 DNA reads as TGTGCCAGCAGACGAGGGGTAATCTATGGCTACACCTTC. Translation: CASRRGVIYGYTF.

This rearrangement joins TRBV19 to TRBJ1-5; the D is unclear. This CDR3 comprises 17 residues. The germline CDR1 and CDR2 sequences are LNHDA and SQIVND (reference sequence). Trimming left V 0 bases short and J 0 bases short, with 12 bases between. CDR3 protein: CASSIELLHVSNQPQHF. In nucleotides, the CDR3 is TGTGCCAGTAGTATAGAACTCCTCCACGTTAGCAATCAGCCCCAGCATTTT.

The rearrangement joins TRBV7-7 to TRBJ2-5; 9 bases line up with TRBD2. J gave up 3 bases and V 5 bases, and 10 bases lay outside the gene matches. The CDR3 is 16 residues long. CDR1 is SSHAT and CDR2 is FNYEAQ in the germline V gene (reference sequence). The CDR3 nucleotides read TGTGCCAGCAGCCCATGGGTGCGGGGGGGGGAAGAGACCCAGTACTTC. This gives the protein CASSPWVRGGEETQYF.

J is TRBJ2-7 and V is TRBV5-6, with 7 bases matching TRBD1. The CDR3 totals 12 residues. J lost 5 bases, V lost 9 bases, and 8 bases had no gene match. CDR1 is SGHDT, CDR2 YYEEEE, per germline. Here the CDR3 reads CATPTGRHEQYF. CDR3 sequence (DNA): TGTGCCACCCCGACAGGGCGGCACGAGCAGTACTTC.

The chain combines TRBV4-2 with TRBJ2-1; 9 nucleotides line up with TRBD1. Trimming took 0 bases from V and 4 from J; bases not matched to a gene: 1. The CDR3 spans 15 residues. Looked up from germline, CDR1 is LGHNA and CDR2 is YNFKEQ. CDR3 nucleotide sequence: TGTGCCAGCAGCCAAGAGGGACAGGGTTACAATGAGCAGTTCTTC. Protein product: CASSQEGQGYNEQFF.

The V and J genes are TRBV5-1 and TRBJ2-3, with 15 bases identical to TRBD2. The CDR3 runs 18 residues. Germline values: CDR1 SGHRS, CDR2 YFSETQ. The trim removed 3 bases at V and 1 base at J, leaving 6 bases unmatched. The CDR3 protein is CASSSGLAGGWGTDTQYF. The CDR3 DNA reads as TGCGCCAGCAGCTCCGGACTAGCGGGGGGGTGGGGCACAGATACGCAGTATTTT. Based on the CDR3 plus reference TRBV5-1 and TRBJ2-3, the full variable domain is KAGVTQTPRYLIKTRGQQVTLSCSPISGHRSVSWYQQTPGQGLQFLFEYFSETQRNKGNFPGRFSGRQFSNSRSEMNVSTLELGDSALYLCASSSGLAGGWGTDTQYFGPGTRLTVL.

The rearrangement links TRBV18 to TRBJ2-5, with D maybe TRBD1 (6 bases). There are 14 residues in the CDR3. The V end was cut by 1 base, the J end by 3 bases, with 9 bases between. Germline V CDR1 and CDR2: KGHSH, LQKENI. The CDR3 region is CASSPLQGKETQYF. The CDR3 bases are TGTGCCAGCTCACCACTACAGGGTAAAGAGACCCAGTACTTC.

The chain employs TRBV29-1 and TRBJ2-3; D unresolved. Germline loops: CDR1 SQVTM, CDR2 ANQGSEA. The length of the CDR3 is 11 residues. The V end lost 6 bases, the J end lost 4 bases, and 8 bases lay between the germline ends. The CDR3 DNA is TGCAGCGTACCCCACTCAGATACGCAGTATTTT. It codes for CSVPHSDTQYF.

This clone was detected only once. This chain links TRBV5-5 with TRBJ2-2; weak D call: TRBD2 (6 bases). Trimming removed 0 bases from V and 9 bases from J, with 18 bases in between. The CDR3 spans 16 residues. Germline-derived CDR1 and CDR2 are SGHKS and YYEKEE (reference sequence). The CDR3: CASSLALQGGDRELFF. The CDR3 coding sequence is TGTGCCAGCAGCTTGGCCTTGCAGGGAGGAGATCGGGAGCTGTTTTTT. Complete variable domain (other parts from reference TRBV5-5 and TRBJ2-2): DAGVTQSPTHLIKTRGQQVTLRCSPISGHKSVSWYQQVLGQGPQFIFQYYEKEERGRGNFPDRFSARQFPNYSSELNVNALLLGDSALYLCASSLALQGGDRELFFGEGSRLTVL.

This chain joins TRBV5-5 and TRBJ1-6; 8 bases are shared with TRBD1. CDR1 SGHKS and CDR2 YYEKEE come from the germline V gene (reference sequence). V lost 3 bases and J lost 3; bases outside the gene matches: 5. The CDR3 loop spans 16 amino acids. CDR3 sequence: CASSSPDRGYNSPLHF. The CDR3 bases are TGTGCCAGCAGCTCGCCCGACAGGGGCTATAATTCACCCCTCCACTTT.